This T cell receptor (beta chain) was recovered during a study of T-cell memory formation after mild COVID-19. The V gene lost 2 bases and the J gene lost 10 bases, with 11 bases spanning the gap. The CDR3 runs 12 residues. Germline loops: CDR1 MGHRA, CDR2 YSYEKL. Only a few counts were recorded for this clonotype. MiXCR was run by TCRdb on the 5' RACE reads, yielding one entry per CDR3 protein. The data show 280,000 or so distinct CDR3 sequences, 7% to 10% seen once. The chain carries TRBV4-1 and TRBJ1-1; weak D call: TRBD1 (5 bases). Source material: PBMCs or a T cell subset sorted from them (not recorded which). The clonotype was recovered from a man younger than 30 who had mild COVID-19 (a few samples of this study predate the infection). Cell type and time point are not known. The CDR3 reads CASSQLWGGAFF. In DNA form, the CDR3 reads TGCGCCAGCAGCCAATTATGGGGGGGAGCTTTCTTT.